A single sample gave rise to the 32 T cell receptor beta chains below, sequenced in a study of beta chain features in type 1 diabetes. Points from the study as a whole: TCRB CDR3s were moderately but significantly shorter in Type 1 diabetes patients in all four CD4+ subsets.

No antigen has been identified for these receptors. Expressed TCRB transcripts got sequenced, as all isolated RNA was reverse transcribed. Only in-frame clones appear in the TCRdb table, and some are missing; sequencing was by immunoSEQ multiplex PCR. Of around 280,000 clones listed, over 14% are singletons. The specimen was naive CD4+ T cells from blood. These receptors were taken from a man aged 18 to 35 with type 1 diabetes.

This clone was seen only a few times. The genes are TRBV30 and TRBJ2-7, with D maybe TRBD2 (6 bases). This CDR3 is built from 12 residues. V lost 1 base to trimming and J lost 7 bases, with 11 bases between them. Germline V CDR1 and CDR2: GTSNPN, SVGIG (reference sequence). CDR3 DNA sequence: TGTGCCTGGAGTGGACAAGGGAGGGAGCAGTACTTC. This encodes CAWSGQGREQYF.

This clone occurred a few times. This chain connects TRBV2 to TRBJ2-5; 10 bases are shared with TRBD2. J gave up 4 bases and V 6 bases, and 11 bases lay outside the gene matches. The CDR3 extends over 16 amino acids. Germline CDR1 SNHLY, CDR2 FYNNEI. The CDR3 reads CASSPTLAGVVETQYF. CDR3 DNA: TGTGCCAGCAGCCCCACGCTAGCGGGAGTGGTAGAGACCCAGTACTTC.

The CDR3 coding sequence is TGTGCCAGCAGCCGACTGAAACAAGAGACCCAGTACTTC. Its translation: CASSRLKQETQYF. The V call is TRBV6-6, the J call TRBJ2-5; D is undetermined. The CDR3 has 13 residues. The V gene lost 6 bases and the J gene lost 2 bases, with 10 bases spanning the gap. Germline CDR1 MNHNY, CDR2 SVGAGI (reference sequence).

J is TRBJ2-2 and V is TRBV28; the D gene is possibly TRBD2 (5 bases). This CDR3 is built from 15 residues. Per germline, CDR1 MDHEN and CDR2 SYDVKM. V was shortened by 6 bases and J by 5 bases, with 16 bases between the two germline ends. CDR3 residues: CASRVSVRATGELFF. CDR3 coding DNA: TGTGCCAGCAGAGTCAGTGTGAGGGCAACCGGGGAGCTGTTTTTT.

The chain recombines TRBV27 with TRBJ1-5, with 7 bases lining up with TRBD1. From germline, CDR1 is MNHEY and CDR2 SMNVEV (reference sequence). CDR3 length equals 14 residues. V shed 5 bases and J 7 bases; nucleotides not matched to a gene: 8. The CDR3 nucleotides are TGTGCCAGCAGTCCATACAGGGGCAGACAGCCCCAGCATTTT. Its translation: CASSPYRGRQPQHF.

The J gene is TRBJ1-5, the V gene TRBV29-1; TRBD1 matches 10 bases. The V gene's germline CDR1 is SQVTM and CDR2 ANQGSEA. Trimming took 4 bases from V and 4 from J; bases not matched to a gene: 4. The CDR3 covers 14 residues. This CDR3 is CSVGSGQGNQPQHF. The DNA of the CDR3 is TGCAGCGTTGGGTCGGGACAGGGGAATCAGCCCCAGCATTTT. Looking up the rest from reference TRBV29-1 and TRBJ1-5 gives the full variable domain: SAVISQKPSRDICQRGTSLTIQCQVDSQVTMMFWYRQQPGQSLTLIATANQGSEATYESGFVIDKFPISRPNLTFSTLTVSNMSPEDSSIYLCSVGSGQGNQPQHFGDGTRLSIL.

This clone showed up just a few times. CDR3 sequence reads: CSVSGLAGITDTQYF. The CDR3 DNA follows: TGCAGCGTGTCGGGACTAGCGGGAATCACAGATACGCAGTATTTT. This chain uses TRBV29-1 with TRBJ2-3; 13 nucleotides line up with TRBD2. CDR1 and CDR2 from the germline V gene are SQVTM and ANQGSEA. This CDR3 region has 15 residues. The junction had 5 bases not matched to a gene; V was cut back by 6 bases and J by 2 bases.

This clone showed up just a few times. This CDR3 is also generated by other DNA sequences in the sample. J is TRBJ2-3 and V is TRBV6-5; 9 bases align to TRBD1. CDR1 is MNHEY and CDR2 is SVGAGI in the germline V gene. Unmatched junction bases numbered 1, after V lost 6 bases and J lost 3 bases. The CDR3 spans 13 residues. The CDR3 DNA reads TGTGCCAGCAGGGACAGGGGTACAGATACGCAGTATTTT. Translated, it gives CASRDRGTDTQYF.

This clone appeared a few times. The V and J genes are TRBV4-3 and TRBJ2-2, with 11 bases identical to TRBD1. With V trimmed by 4 bases and J by 7 bases, 5 bases remained unmatched. Per germline, CDR1 LGHNA and CDR2 YSLEER. The CDR3 spans 15 residues. The CDR3 region is CASSPGQGADGELFF. CDR3 DNA: TGCGCCAGCAGCCCTGGACAGGGGGCGGACGGGGAGCTGTTTTTT.

The V and J genes are TRBV27 and TRBJ2-1, with 12 positions matching TRBD2. The V gene's germline CDR1 is MNHEY and CDR2 SMNVEV (reference sequence). Germline trimming cut 8 bases from V and 9 bases from J; bases unmatched to any gene: 5. CDR3 length: 13 residues. CDR3 nucleotides: TGTGCCAGCGAGCTAGCGGGGGGGTCTGAGCAGTTCTTC. Translation: CASELAGGSEQFF.

The gene calls are TRBV4-2 and TRBJ2-6, with 10 bases fitting TRBD1. The junction had 3 bases not matched to a gene; V was cut back by 5 bases and J by 2 bases. Germline V gene sequence: CDR1 LGHNA, CDR2 YNFKEQ. The CDR3 extends over 16 amino acids. The CDR3 loop is CASSRGQGAGANVLTF. As DNA, the CDR3 is TGTGCCAGCAGCAGAGGACAGGGGGCTGGGGCCAACGTCCTGACTTTC.

There are a few counts of this clone. The gene calls are TRBV5-4 and TRBJ1-2; perhaps TRBD1 as D (6 bases). Trimming took off 6 bases at V and 6 bases at J, with 15 bases between the two ends. Germline CDR1 and CDR2: SGHNT and YYREEE (reference sequence). The CDR3 extends over 13 amino acids. This CDR3 is CASTLGRDNGYTF. CDR3 nucleotides: TGTGCCAGCACCTTAGGCAGGGACAATGGCTACACCTTC. The full variable domain, with the rest looked up from reference TRBV5-4 and TRBJ1-2, is ETGVTQSPTHLIKTRGQQVTLRCSSQSGHNTVSWYQQALGQGPQFIFQYYREEENGRGNFPPRFSGLQFPNYSSELNVNALELDDSALYLCASTLGRDNGYTFGSGTRLTVV.

This clone was picked up a small number of times. The chain couples TRBV5-1 to TRBJ2-7, with unresolved D. V was trimmed by 0 bases and J by 5 bases, leaving 12 bases between them. The CDR3 sequence is 14 residues long. The germline V gene has CDR1 SGHRS and CDR2 YFSETQ. CDR3 residues: CASSLGQESDEQYF. The CDR3 region has the DNA TGCGCCAGCAGCTTGGGGCAGGAATCGGACGAGCAGTACTTC.

This chain links TRBV7-2 with TRBJ1-1; D is uncertain. Looked up from germline, CDR1 is SGHTA and CDR2 is FQGNSA. V lost 1 base, J lost 5 bases, and 11 bases lay in between. This CDR3 spans 14 amino acids. The CDR3, as DNA: TGTGCCAGCAGCTTAGTTAGCGGGGTTACTGAAGCTTTCTTT. As protein: CASSLVSGVTEAFF.

This clone has a handful of counts. This specimen includes other DNA sequences encoding the same CDR3. The chain couples TRBV18 to TRBJ2-5; D is perhaps TRBD1 (5 bases). CDR3 length equals 13 residues. V lost 2 bases and J lost 2, with 6 bases in between. The germline V gene has CDR1 KGHSH and CDR2 LQKENI. The CDR3 loop reads CASSPGAQETQYF. The CDR3 nucleotides read TGTGCCAGCTCACCAGGGGCACAAGAGACCCAGTACTTC.

This chain links TRBV7-2 with TRBJ2-7; TRBD2 aligns across 14 bases. CDR3 length: 18 residues. Germline V CDR1 and CDR2: SGHTA, FQGNSA. After removal of 5 bases from V and 2 bases from J, the junction contained 11 bases not matched to a gene. For the CDR3, the DNA is TGTGCCAGCAGCCGCTCGGGACTAGCGGGAGTGGGGACCTACGAGCAGTACTTC. Encoded protein: CASSRSGLAGVGTYEQYF.

This clone showed up just a few times. This rearrangement joins TRBV7-9 to TRBJ2-7, with 9 bases identical to TRBD2. The CDR3 spans 19 residues. With 4 bases clipped from V and 3 bases from J, the junction kept 19 bases outside the gene matches. Germline CDR1 and CDR2: SEHNR and FQNEAQ (reference sequence). The CDR3 region is CASSSNSGSPQSLLYEQYF. CDR3 DNA: TGTGCCAGCAGCTCTAATAGCGGGAGTCCCCAGTCCCTTCTCTACGAGCAGTACTTC.

In its sample, this clone was seen a few times. The chain has TRBV30 and TRBJ2-2; the match to TRBD2 covers 9 bases. J was trimmed by 0 bases and V by 5 bases; bases with no gene match: 1. The CDR3 runs 14 residues. CDR1 and CDR2 from the germline V gene are GTSNPN and SVGIG (reference sequence). The CDR3 bases are TGTGCCTGGTTAGCGGGAGCGAACACCGGGGAGCTGTTTTTT. This sequence encodes CAWLAGANTGELFF.

The J gene is TRBJ2-7, the V gene TRBV13; possibly TRBD1 for D (6 bases). Germline assignment: CDR1 PRHDT and CDR2 FYEKMQ (reference sequence). Trimming pared 5 bases from V and 4 bases from J, leaving 15 bases between. This CDR3 has 14 amino acids. The chain's CDR3 is CASSPRAQGYEQYF. In DNA form, the CDR3 reads TGTGCCAGCAGCCCCCGGGCCCAGGGGTACGAGCAGTACTTC.

V is TRBV4-2 and J is TRBJ1-1; 8 bases line up with TRBD1. In germline, CDR1 is LGHNA, CDR2 YNFKEQ. The CDR3 length is 13 residues. Germline trimming cut 3 bases from V and 7 bases from J; bases unmatched to any gene: 4. The CDR3 loop reads CASSQPGQGEAFF. DNA of the CDR3: TGTGCCAGCAGCCAGCCAGGACAGGGTGAAGCTTTCTTT.

This clone was seen more than once but under ten times. The chain has TRBV29-1 and TRBJ2-1, with D unresolved. V was trimmed by 7 bases and J by 4 bases, leaving 17 bases between them. CDR1 and CDR2 (germline): SQVTM, ANQGSEA. The CDR3 consists of 14 residues. The CDR3 bases are TGCAGCGCCGCCCCCCTCCTCCTATACAATGAGCAGTTCTTC. Protein: CSAAPLLLYNEQFF.

The chain is built from TRBV14 and TRBJ2-3; 12 nucleotides align to TRBD2. The CDR3 sequence is 16 residues long. V gave up 4 bases and J gave up 4 bases; unmatched junction bases: 6. The germline V gene encodes CDR1 SGHDN and CDR2 FVKESK. The CDR3 DNA follows: TGTGCCAGCAGCCTTCGACTAGCGGGAGTTGCAGATACGCAGTATTTT. Translating gives CASSLRLAGVADTQYF.

The V call is TRBV10-3, the J call TRBJ2-7; 8 bases are a match to TRBD1. CDR3 size: 16 residues. Germline loops: CDR1 ENHRY, CDR2 SYGVKD. J gave up 2 bases and V 3 bases, and 9 bases lay outside the gene matches. CDR3 sequence: CAISDRTGSSPYEQYF. As DNA, the CDR3 is TGTGCCATCAGTGATAGGACAGGGAGTTCCCCCTACGAGCAGTACTTC.

In this sample, this clone turned up a few times. This chain joins TRBV7-9 and TRBJ1-4, with D possibly TRBD1 on 5 matching bases. The V end was cut by 5 bases, the J end by 7 bases, with 17 bases between. The germline gives CDR1 SEHNR, CDR2 FQNEAQ (reference sequence). The CDR3 contains 15 residues. This CDR3 reads CASSLTPGYGEKLFF. CDR3 DNA: TGTGCCAGCAGCCTTACCCCAGGGTACGGTGAAAAACTGTTTTTT.

The chain carries TRBV7-2 and TRBJ2-7; weak D call: TRBD2 (6 bases). This CDR3 contains 14 residues. The V gene's germline CDR1 is SGHTA and CDR2 FQGNSA. With 8 bases removed from V and 7 bases from J, the gap between germline ends came to 21 bases. Here the CDR3 reads CASVFGGGAWEQYF. Here the CDR3 DNA reads TGTGCCAGCGTATTCGGGGGTGGCGCGTGGGAGCAGTACTTC.

This rearrangement joins TRBV5-4 to TRBJ1-1; D may be TRBD1 (6 bases). CDR1 is SGHNT and CDR2 is YYREEE in the germline V gene (reference sequence). CDR3 length: 15 amino acids. With 1 base removed from V and 2 bases from J, the gap between germline ends came to 12 bases. CDR3 amino acids: CASSLSGAGNTEAFF. CDR3 coding DNA: TGTGCCAGCAGCTTGTCAGGGGCTGGAAACACTGAAGCTTTCTTT.

The table lists this clone with a few counts. The chain employs TRBV15 and TRBJ2-7, with 12 bases fitting TRBD2. This CDR3 is 16 amino acids long. V lost 4 bases and J lost 1; bases outside the gene matches: 5. Germline-derived CDR1 and CDR2 are LNHNV and YYDKDF (reference sequence). Here the CDR3 reads CATSTIGLAGSYEQYF. In DNA, the CDR3 is TGTGCCACCAGCACTATCGGACTAGCGGGGTCCTACGAGCAGTACTTC.

V gene TRBV5-1 combines with J gene TRBJ1-2; D is undetermined. Germline V gene lookup returns CDR1 SGHRS and CDR2 YFSETQ. Trimming stripped 1 base from V and 2 bases from J, with 6 bases between. This CDR3 is built from 13 residues. CDR3 in DNA: TGCGCCAGCAGCTTGAACTTGAACTATGGCTACACCTTC. Translation: CASSLNLNYGYTF.

The chain is built from TRBV4-3 and TRBJ2-2, with TRBD2 matching 9 bases. This CDR3 has 17 residues. V shed 0 bases and J 7 bases; nucleotides not matched to a gene: 9. Per the germline V gene, CDR1 is LGHNA and CDR2 is YSLEER. CDR3 in amino acids: CASSQDWAGGRSGELFF. The CDR3 DNA reads as TGCGCCAGCAGCCAAGATTGGGCGGGGGGGCGAAGCGGGGAGCTGTTTTTT.

This chain links TRBV6-5 with TRBJ2-3; the D is unclear. The CDR3 runs 14 residues. The germline CDR1 and CDR2 sequences are MNHEY and SVGAGI. The germline V and J ends were trimmed by 9 bases and 1 base, with 14 bases remaining between them. This CDR3 is CARMPPRGTDTQYF. DNA for the CDR3: TGTGCCAGGATGCCCCCCCGCGGCACAGATACGCAGTATTTT.

This chain uses TRBV11-2 with TRBJ1-3, with D perhaps TRBD1 (6 bases). CDR3 length: 14 residues. V dropped 8 bases and J dropped 2 bases, with 13 bases sitting between them. The V gene's germline CDR1 is SGHAT and CDR2 FQNNGV. The chain's CDR3 is CASSFGGPGNTIYF. CDR3 nucleotide sequence: TGTGCCAGCTCCTTTGGGGGCCCTGGAAACACCATATATTTT.

This clone appeared a few times. The chain has TRBV7-9 and TRBJ2-5; D ambiguous. Germline CDR1 and CDR2: SEHNR and FQNEAQ (reference sequence). Trimming cost V 1 base and J 5 bases, with 8 bases left between them. This CDR3 region has 13 residues. This CDR3 reads CASSLEFGETQYF. As DNA, the CDR3 is TGTGCCAGCAGCTTAGAGTTCGGGGAGACCCAGTACTTC.